Below are 13 T cell receptor beta chains sequenced from a single sample in a study of blood T cell repertoires in COVID-19. Using immunoSEQ multiplex PCR, the repertoire was profiled, and TCRdb retains in-frame clones only, with some absent. Here the sample spans some 150,000 clones, about 88% being singletons. The specimen was peripheral blood. The receptors shown here come from a human donor in a cohort sampled during active COVID-19.

The CDR3 reads CASSLFGRGEQYF. The DNA for the CDR3 is TGTGCCAGCAGTTTATTCGGTAGGGGCGAGCAGTACTTC. V gene TRBV27 combines with J gene TRBJ2-7; a weak D match, TRBD1 (5 bases). Trimming removed 1 base at V and 6 bases at J, with 10 bases between. CDR1 is MNHEY, CDR2 SMNVEV, per germline (reference sequence). The CDR3 totals 13 residues.

CDR3 in DNA: TGTGCCAGCAGCAGTTATTTAACGGCCGGGACAGGGCTGTACAATGAGCAGTTCTTC. It encodes CASSSYLTAGTGLYNEQFF. V is TRBV11-2 and J is TRBJ2-1, with 9 nucleotides matching TRBD1. Germline V lookup: CDR1 SGHAT, CDR2 FQNNGV. The CDR3 extends over 19 amino acids. With 5 bases clipped from V and 4 bases from J, the junction kept 18 bases outside the gene matches.

The chain employs TRBV3-1 (or the pseudogene TRBV3-2) and TRBJ1-2; D not certain. This CDR3 has 16 residues. V shed 1 base and J shed 4 bases, with 16 bases lying between them. Germline values: CDR1 LGHDT, CDR2 YNNKEL (reference sequence). DNA of the CDR3: TGTGCCAGCAGCCAAGGTTTCCTAGGCGGATTCTATGGCTACACCTTC. Residues: CASSQGFLGGFYGYTF.

The rearrangement joins TRBV2 to TRBJ2-5; 9 bases map to TRBD1. Germline lookup yields CDR1 SNHLY and CDR2 FYNNEI. The CDR3 runs to 15 residues. Trimming cost V 7 bases and J 5 bases; bases outside gene matches: 11. The CDR3 region has the DNA TGTGCCAGCACCGTCGACAGGGGGTTGGGGGAGACCCAGTACTTC. Protein sequence: CASTVDRGLGETQYF.

The chain joins TRBV4-3 to TRBJ1-2; 7 bases are a match to TRBD1. Germline-derived CDR1 and CDR2 are LGHNA and YSLEER. This CDR3 is 15 amino acids long. J gave up 3 bases and V 2 bases, and 6 bases lay outside the gene matches. Here the CDR3 DNA reads TGCGCCAGCAGCCAACGGACAGGTTCCTACTATGGCTACACCTTC. It yields the protein CASSQRTGSYYGYTF.

The chain joins TRBV30 to TRBJ2-1; D is perhaps TRBD1 (5 bases). Trimming took 0 bases from V and 14 from J, leaving 17 bases between them. Germline V gene sequence: CDR1 GTSNPN, CDR2 SVGIG (reference sequence). The CDR3 extends over 13 amino acids. CDR3 protein: CAWSVYRTQGEFF. CDR3 DNA sequence: TGTGCCTGGAGTGTCTATCGGACACAAGGCGAGTTCTTC. The variable domain in full, completed from reference TRBV30 and TRBJ2-1, reads SQTIHQWPATLVQPVGSPLSLECTVEGTSNPNLYWYRQAAGRGLQLLFYSVGIGQISSEVPQNLSASRPQDRQFILSSKKLLLSDSGFYLCAWSVYRTQGEFFGPGTRLTVL.

The CDR3, as DNA: TGTGCCAGCAGCTTAGTCACGGGGGGGCCCCTCAATGAGCAGTTCTTC. Residues: CASSLVTGGPLNEQFF. The V call is TRBV7-9, the J call TRBJ2-1, with TRBD2 identical over 8 bases. The CDR3 runs 16 residues. CDR1 SEHNR and CDR2 FQNEAQ come from the germline V gene (reference sequence). V lost 1 base to trimming and J lost 6 bases; unmatched junction nucleotides: 8.

V usage is TRBV5-4 and J usage is TRBJ2-5, with D perhaps TRBD2 (6 bases). The CDR3 loop spans 16 amino acids. The germline V gene encodes CDR1 SGHNT and CDR2 YYREEE (reference sequence). V lost 0 bases, J lost 2 bases, and 14 bases lay in between. The CDR3 region is CASSLGRQRVQETQYF. CDR3 DNA sequence: TGTGCCAGCAGCTTGGGGCGACAGCGGGTACAAGAGACCCAGTACTTC.

This chain links TRBV10-3 with TRBJ2-3; 7 bases agree with TRBD1. Per the germline V gene, CDR1 is ENHRY and CDR2 is SYGVKD. V trimming: 4 bases; J trimming: 0 bases; junction bases outside the gene matches: 4. The CDR3 is made up of 15 amino acids. This chain's CDR3 is CAISGGTESTDTQYF. CDR3 DNA: TGTGCCATCAGTGGTGGGACAGAAAGCACAGATACGCAGTATTTT.

The chain has TRBV28 and TRBJ1-6, with 8 nucleotides matching TRBD1. Germline trimming cut 3 bases from V and 9 bases from J; bases unmatched to any gene: 7. The germline V gene has CDR1 MDHEN and CDR2 SYDVKM. CDR3 length equals 15 residues. In nucleotides, the CDR3 is TGTGCCAGCAGTTTGGGACAGGTTGGGCGTTCACCCCTCCACTTT. It specifies CASSLGQVGRSPLHF. Using reference TRBV28 and TRBJ1-6 for the parts outside the CDR3, the full variable domain is DVKVTQSSRYLVKRTGEKVFLECVQDMDHENMFWYRQDPGLGLRLIYFSYDVKMKEKGDIPEGYSVSREKKERFSLILESASTNQTSMYLCASSLGQVGRSPLHFGNGTRLTVT.

A note on this clone: At one boundary the junction diverges from the germline segment, which might be a read error. The gene calls are TRBV2 and TRBJ1-1; TRBD1 aligns across 8 bases. CDR1 is SNHLY and CDR2 is FYNNEI in the germline V gene. This CDR3 contains 14 residues. The chain's CDR3 is CASSEALSGQAPQF. For the CDR3, the DNA is TGTGCCAGCAGTGAAGCGCTTTCGGGACAGGCCCCCCAGTTT.

Remarks on this clone: This CDR3 is also generated by other DNA sequences in the sample. V is TRBV30 and J is TRBJ2-2; a possible D gene is TRBD1 (5 bases). This CDR3 spans 13 amino acids. The V end was cut by 0 bases, the J end by 6 bases, with 8 bases between. Germline V gene sequence: CDR1 GTSNPN, CDR2 SVGIG (reference sequence). The CDR3, as DNA: TGTGCCTGGAGTGTTTTAGGGGCCGGGGAGCTGTTTTTT. Protein product: CAWSVLGAGELFF.

This clone has a handful of counts. CDR3 amino acids: CASSQVGRPDTQYF. The CDR3 DNA reads TGCGCCAGCAGCCAAGTGGGGAGGCCAGATACGCAGTATTTT. The chain recombines TRBV4-3 with TRBJ2-3, with D maybe TRBD2 (6 bases). The CDR3 contains 14 residues. The V and J ends lost 1 base and 4 bases respectively, with 9 bases between them. Per the germline V gene, CDR1 is LGHNA and CDR2 is YSLEER.